These T cell receptor beta chains were read from a single sample in a study of blood T cells in healthy people across ages. TCRdb reprocessed the 5' RACE reads via MiXCR and lists one record per CDR3 protein. The table has more than 600,000 distinct CDR3 sequences, about 25% seen once. Another study also made use of these data, one on T cells of mothers and their children.

Source material: blood. The source of these receptors is a boy aged 5-17 years in good health. The CDR3 runs from the conserved cysteine through the conserved F or W. A D gene is named only where the DNA matches it firmly. Expanded clones are given a class, and other clones once, few, many or no size at all.

abundance: NA; len: 16; v_gene: TRBV4-3; j_gene: TRBJ2-7; d_gene: NA; CDR3aa: CASSQDPVQGSYEQYF; CDR3nt: TGCGCCAGCAGCCAAGATCCCGTCCAGGGGTCCTACGAGCAGTACTTC
abundance: once; len: 15; v_gene: TRBV10-3; j_gene: TRBJ1-3; d_gene: TRBD1; CDR3aa: CAISDGQGRGNTIYF; CDR3nt: TGTGCCATCAGTGACGGACAGGGGCGAGGAAACACCATATATTTT
abundance: NA; len: 14; v_gene: TRBV9; j_gene: TRBJ2-3; d_gene: NA; CDR3aa: CASEELVYSDTQYF; CDR3nt: TGTGCCAGCGAGGAACTAGTCTATTCAGATACGCAGTATTTT
abundance: once; len: 14; v_gene: TRBV9; j_gene: TRBJ2-7; d_gene: TRBD1; CDR3aa: CASTKGAIPNEQYF; CDR3nt: TGTGCCAGCACTAAGGGGGCAATTCCGAACGAGCAGTACTTC
abundance: few; len: 15; v_gene: TRBV18; j_gene: TRBJ2-1; d_gene: TRBD2; CDR3aa: CASSPPGLAGDEQFF; CDR3nt: TGTGCCAGCAGTCCCCCGGGACTAGCGGGAGATGAGCAGTTCTTC
abundance: few; len: 13; v_gene: TRBV4-2; j_gene: TRBJ1-2; d_gene: TRBD1; CDR3aa: CASSQGTGGGYTF; CDR3nt: TGTGCCAGCAGCCAAGGGACAGGGGGAGGCTACACCTTC
abundance: NA; len: 14; v_gene: TRBV2; j_gene: TRBJ2-7; d_gene: NA; CDR3aa: CASLKGSQSHEQYF; CDR3nt: TGTGCTAGCCTTAAGGGGTCCCAATCACACGAGCAGTACTTC
abundance: NA; len: 15; v_gene: TRBV2; j_gene: TRBJ2-5; d_gene: TRBD2; CDR3aa: CATQMWRGDQETQYF; CDR3nt: TGTGCCACCCAGATGTGGCGGGGGGACCAAGAGACCCAGTACTTC
abundance: few; len: 13; v_gene: TRBV7-9; j_gene: TRBJ2-1; d_gene: NA; CDR3aa: CASSGLGYNEQFF; CDR3nt: TGTGCCAGCTCGGGACTGGGGTACAATGAGCAGTTCTTC
abundance: NA; len: 14; v_gene: TRBV6-5; j_gene: TRBJ2-7; d_gene: NA; CDR3aa: CASSQGPAFYEQYF; CDR3nt: TGTGCCAGCAGTCAGGGGCCGGCCTTCTACGAGCAGTACTTC
abundance: NA; len: 15; v_gene: TRBV3-1; j_gene: TRBJ2-7; d_gene: NA; CDR3aa: CASSRDHTGTYEQYF; CDR3nt: TGTGCCAGCAGCCGAGATCACACAGGGACCTACGAGCAGTACTTC
abundance: few; len: 17; v_gene: TRBV2; j_gene: TRBJ1-3; d_gene: TRBD1; CDR3aa: CASSPEAGGFSGNTIYF; CDR3nt: TGTGCCAGCAGTCCGGAGGCAGGGGGCTTTTCTGGAAACACCATATATTTT
abundance: NA; len: 16; v_gene: TRBV3-1; j_gene: TRBJ2-2; d_gene: NA; CDR3aa: CASSQDPTVKTGELFF; CDR3nt: TGTGCCAGCAGCCAAGACCCGACAGTGAAGACCGGGGAGCTGTTTTTT
abundance: once; len: 14; v_gene: TRBV4-1; j_gene: TRBJ1-2; d_gene: NA; CDR3aa: CASRRASNNYGYTF; CDR3nt: TGCGCCAGTCGGAGGGCGTCTAATAACTATGGCTACACCTTC
abundance: NA; len: 15; v_gene: TRBV20-1; j_gene: TRBJ2-1; d_gene: NA; CDR3aa: CSARVGLALFNEQFF; CDR3nt: TGCAGTGCTAGAGTTGGGCTAGCGTTGTTCAATGAGCAGTTCTTC
abundance: few; len: 15; v_gene: TRBV5-1; j_gene: TRBJ2-6; d_gene: TRBD1; CDR3aa: CASSWTGSGANVLTF; CDR3nt: TGCGCCAGCAGCTGGACAGGGTCTGGGGCCAACGTCCTGACTTTC
abundance: once; len: 17; v_gene: TRBV13; j_gene: TRBJ2-2; d_gene: TRBD1; CDR3aa: CASSSPRDRGRTGELFF; CDR3nt: TGTGCCAGCAGCTCCCCACGCGACAGGGGGCGAACCGGGGAGCTGTTTTTT
abundance: NA; len: 14; v_gene: TRBV6-5; j_gene: TRBJ1-1; d_gene: NA; CDR3aa: CASSLVNVNTEAFF; CDR3nt: TGTGCCAGCAGCCTCGTGAATGTGAACACTGAAGCTTTCTTT
abundance: NA; len: 16; v_gene: TRBV4-3; j_gene: TRBJ2-1; d_gene: NA; CDR3aa: CASSQDRSYSYNEQFF; CDR3nt: TGCGCCAGCAGCCAAGATCGCAGCTACTCCTACAATGAGCAGTTCTTC
abundance: NA; len: 15; v_gene: TRBV12-3/TRBV12-4; j_gene: TRBJ2-6; d_gene: NA; CDR3aa: CASSPRAVGANVLTF; CDR3nt: TGTGCCAGCAGTCCACGGGCGGTCGGGGCCAACGTCCTGACTTTC
abundance: NA; len: 18; v_gene: TRBV3-1; j_gene: TRBJ2-5; d_gene: TRBD2; CDR3aa: CASSQEAVAGALSWTQYF; CDR3nt: TGTGCCAGCAGTCAAGAAGCGGTAGCGGGAGCCCTTTCTTGGACCCAGTACTTC
abundance: NA; len: 14; v_gene: TRBV12-3/TRBV12-4; j_gene: TRBJ2-3; d_gene: NA; CDR3aa: CASSPSGSTDTQCF; CDR3nt: TGTGCCAGCAGTCCCAGCGGCTCCACAGATACGCAGTGTTTT
abundance: NA; len: 15; v_gene: TRBV9; j_gene: TRBJ2-7; d_gene: TRBD2; CDR3aa: CASSVGSSGTYEQYF; CDR3nt: TGTGCCAGCAGCGTAGGAAGTAGCGGGACCTACGAGCAGTACTTC